Presented here are 16 T cell receptor beta chains from one specimen sequenced in a study of T cells in Graves' hyperthyroidism and ophthalmopathy. Researchers amplified the TCR beta CDR3 regions from RNA transcripts. When the TCR CDR3 underwent first-round RT-PCR, the HTBI primer set was used. MiXCR, applied by TCRdb to the multiplex PCR reads, yields one record per CDR3 protein. The table lists 620,000 or so distinct CDR3 sequences, roughly 15% of them singletons. Sequencing was performed on blood. The receptors were gathered from a woman aged 50 to 60 with Graves' ophthalmopathy.

This clonotype was found many times. This chain uses TRBV7-2 with TRBJ2-7, with a tentative D call TRBD2 (6 bases). Trimming shortened V by 8 bases and J by 4 bases, and 18 bases separated the two germline ends. Germline CDR1 is SGHTA and CDR2 is FQGNSA. CDR3 size: 14 residues. CDR3 nucleotides: TGTGCCAGCGCGGAAGGAGGGTCCGTTTACGAGCAGTACTTC. The encoded protein is CASAEGGSVYEQYF.

This clonotype was seen repeatedly, ten times or more. The J gene is TRBJ2-1, the V gene TRBV3-1; 8 nucleotides align to TRBD1. With 4 bases clipped from V and 9 bases from J, the junction kept 5 bases outside the gene matches. CDR3 length: 13 amino acids. Germline V CDR1 and CDR2: LGHDT, YNNKEL (reference sequence). In nucleotides, the CDR3 is TGTGCCAGCAGCCTAGCAGGGGGCGGTGAGCAGTTCTTC. It translates to CASSLAGGGEQFF.

This clonotype was counted ten times or more. This sequence joins TRBV3-1 and TRBJ1-5; D not resolved. Trimming took 2 bases from V and 4 from J, leaving 9 bases between them. Germline lookup yields CDR1 LGHDT and CDR2 YNNKEL (reference sequence). The CDR3 loop spans 14 amino acids. CDR3 sequence (DNA): TGTGCCAGCAGCCAAATACTTGGGAATCAGCCCCAGCATTTT. The encoded protein is CASSQILGNQPQHF.

The table lists this clonotype with many counts. This chain uses TRBV20-1 with TRBJ2-1; the D gene is possibly TRBD1 (5 bases). This CDR3 spans 13 amino acids. V was pared by 1 base and J by 2 bases, with 6 bases between. The germline CDR1 and CDR2 sequences are DFQATT and SNEGSKA (reference sequence). The CDR3 reads CSARADTYNEQFF. The CDR3 DNA sequence: TGCAGTGCTAGAGCGGACACCTACAATGAGCAGTTCTTC.

This clonotype was found many times. V usage is TRBV11-2 and J usage is TRBJ2-4, with 14 bases that match TRBD2. The CDR3 is made up of 18 amino acids. Germline V lookup: CDR1 SGHAT, CDR2 FQNNGV. V was clipped by 3 bases and J by 0 bases; unmatched bases: 4. The CDR3 region has the DNA TGTGCCAGCAGCTTGGGGACTAGCGGGAGTGTAGCCAAAAACATTCAGTACTTC. This translates into CASSLGTSGSVAKNIQYF.

This clonotype has more than one count but fewer than ten. The chain uses TRBV14 and TRBJ2-1; D perhaps matches TRBD2 (5 bases). This CDR3 spans 13 amino acids. Germline V CDR1 and CDR2: SGHDN, FVKESK. The V end lost 6 bases, the J end lost 3 bases, and 9 bases lay between the germline ends. CDR3 loop: CASRVGNYNEQFF. Here the CDR3 DNA reads TGTGCCAGCAGGGTCGGGAACTACAATGAGCAGTTCTTC. Variable domain in full (rest from reference TRBV14 and TRBJ2-1): EAGVTQFPSHSVIEKGQTVTLRCDPISGHDNLYWYRRVMGKEIKFLLHFVKESKQDESGMPNNRFLAERTGGTYSTLKVQPAELEDSGVYFCASRVGNYNEQFFGPGTRLTVL.

The chain joins TRBV6-6 to TRBJ2-3; D is perhaps TRBD2 (5 bases). The germline CDR1 and CDR2 sequences are MNHNY and SVGAGI (reference sequence). The CDR3 length is 19 residues. The V end lost 0 bases, the J end lost 0 bases, and 19 bases lay between the germline ends. CDR3 region: CASSYSRVVSKTSTDTQYF. CDR3 bases: TGTGCCAGCAGTTACTCGAGGGTGGTGTCGAAAACTAGCACAGATACGCAGTATTTT.

This clonotype appeared a few times. The chain links TRBV4-3 to TRBJ2-5; TRBD2 matches at 8 bases. The CDR3 sequence is 17 residues long. Germline CDR1 is LGHNA and CDR2 is YSLEER. V shed 1 base and J 5 bases; nucleotides not matched to a gene: 12. The CDR3 sequence: CASSQATTGLGEETQYF. The DNA of the CDR3 is TGCGCCAGCAGCCAAGCCACAACGGGACTAGGAGAGGAGACCCAGTACTTC.

There are many counts of this clonotype. This sequence joins TRBV10-3 and TRBJ2-7; TRBD2 matches at 9 bases. This CDR3 comprises 14 residues. The germline V gene encodes CDR1 ENHRY and CDR2 SYGVKD. Trimming at V came to 2 bases and at J to 4 bases, leaving 3 bases not matched to a gene. CDR3 DNA sequence: TGTGCCATCAGTGAGGCGGGAGGGCGGTACGAGCAGTACTTC. It specifies CAISEAGGRYEQYF.

Ten or more counts support this clonotype. The V call is TRBV7-2, the J call TRBJ2-1, with 8 positions matching TRBD2. Germline V gives CDR1 SGHTA, CDR2 FQGNSA. CDR3 length equals 12 residues. V was pared by 10 bases and J by 6 bases, with 5 bases of the junction left unmatched. CDR3 bases: TGTGCCATCCCGGGGGGGACCAATGAGCAGTTCTTC. This codes for CAIPGGTNEQFF.

In its sample, this clonotype was seen a few times. The chain employs TRBV12-3 or TRBV12-4 and TRBJ1-3, with 7 bases aligning to TRBD1. CDR3 length: 14 amino acids. The ends lost 7 bases at V and 6 bases at J; junction bases unmatched: 9. CDR3 DNA sequence: TGTGCCAGCACGATACCCGGGACAGAAAACACCATATATTTT. Its protein product is CASTIPGTENTIYF.

Many counts were recorded for this clonotype. The chain couples TRBV6-2 or TRBV6-3 to TRBJ2-1; 8 positions agree with TRBD2. Trimming removed 5 bases from V and 0 bases from J; junction bases left unmatched: 18. From germline, CDR1 is MNHEY and CDR2 SVGEGT. The CDR3 sequence is 20 residues long. For the CDR3, the DNA is TGTGCCAGCAGTCTCCTCCGTGGTAGCGGGATCTCAACCTCCTACAATGAGCAGTTCTTC. This gives the protein CASSLLRGSGISTSYNEQFF.

The V gene is TRBV4-2, the J gene TRBJ2-2, with 9 bases matching TRBD2. V gave up 1 base and J gave up 2 bases; unmatched junction bases: 5. The germline V gene has CDR1 LGHNA and CDR2 YNFKEQ. The CDR3 contains 17 residues. CDR3 loop: CASSQVMLAGNTGELFF. CDR3 DNA: TGTGCCAGCAGCCAAGTGATGCTAGCGGGAAACACCGGGGAGCTGTTTTTT.

This rearrangement joins TRBV19 to TRBJ2-1, with D uncertain. This CDR3 comprises 14 residues. V lost 3 bases and J 6 bases, leaving 12 bases between the germline ends. In germline, CDR1 is LNHDA, CDR2 SQIVND (reference sequence). CDR3 sequence reads: CASSIFPNCNEQFF. The CDR3 nucleotides are TGTGCCAGTAGTATCTTCCCCAACTGCAATGAGCAGTTCTTC.

This clonotype was recorded at least ten times. V usage is TRBV5-1 and J usage is TRBJ2-1; tentatively, D is TRBD2 (5 bases). This CDR3 region has 13 residues. Germline loops: CDR1 SGHRS, CDR2 YFSETQ. V lost 3 bases and J lost 9, with 13 bases in between. In DNA, the CDR3 is TGCGCCAGCAGCTCGACGGGGTTGGGTGAGCAGTTCTTC. It yields the protein CASSSTGLGEQFF.

The table lists this clonotype with many counts. The V call is TRBV7-2, the J call TRBJ2-7; 7 positions agree with TRBD1. This CDR3 has 14 residues. J lost 3 bases, V lost 4 bases, and 6 bases had no gene match. In germline, CDR1 is SGHTA, CDR2 FQGNSA. The CDR3 nucleotides are TGTGCCAGCAGCTCCCGGACAGGCGACTACGAGCAGTACTTC. Translated, it gives CASSSRTGDYEQYF.